This is a list of T cell receptor beta chains from one sample in a study of T cell changes during pregnancy in multiple sclerosis. TCRdb's copy holds only in-frame clones and misses some; the assay was immunoSEQ multiplex PCR. The data hold tens of thousands of clones, with about 94% observed a single time. The input for sequencing was peripheral blood, taken in the first trimester of pregnancy. The receptors here all came from a female donor in good health, enrolled as a control in a pregnancy study. CDR3s include the opening cysteine and the closing phenylalanine or tryptophan. D genes are given only for firm matches. The size field is filled for only some rows; it gives once, few, many or a size class.

size	V	J	D	CDR3	DNA
.	TRBV4-1	TRBJ2-1	.	CASSLQSYNEQFF	TGCGCCAGCAGCCTTCAGTCGTACAATGAGCAGTTCTTC
once	TRBV28	TRBJ2-7	TRBD2	CASSLGTSVTYEQYF	TGTGCCAGCAGTTTAGGGACTAGCGTGACCTACGAGCAGTACTTC
once	TRBV5-4	TRBJ2-7	.	CASSLRPTTGDEQYF	TGTGCCAGCAGCCTTCGACCTACAACAGGAGACGAGCAGTACTTC
.	TRBV11-2	TRBJ2-7	.	CASSLDGYEQYF	TGTGCCAGCAGCTTAGACGGCTACGAGCAGTACTTC
.	TRBV19	TRBJ2-5	TRBD2	CASSRFPSGTYETQYF	TGTGCCAGTAGTAGGTTTCCCAGCGGGACCTATGAGACCCAGTACTTC
.	TRBV29-1	TRBJ2-5	.	CSVPPPTGQETQYF	TGCAGCGTGCCCCCCCCGACGGGTCAAGAGACCCAGTACTTC
.	TRBV5-1	TRBJ2-5	.	CASSFQGGSETQYF	TGCGCCAGCAGCTTTCAGGGGGGATCGGAGACCCAGTACTTC
.	TRBV5-4	TRBJ2-7	TRBD1	CASSTRGSPTYEQYF	TGTGCCAGCAGCACCAGGGGGTCCCCAACTTACGAGCAGTACTTC
.	TRBV6-4	TRBJ2-7	.	CASIGRTLSEQYF	TGTGCCAGTATTGGGCGAACCCTATCCGAGCAGTACTTC
once	TRBV28	TRBJ1-2	TRBD1	CASSSRTGTIGYTF	TGTGCCAGCAGCTCTCGGACAGGTACGATTGGCTACACCTTC
.	TRBV4-1	TRBJ2-1	.	CASSYTSPRGNEQFF	TGCGCCAGCAGTTATACCAGCCCGCGGGGCAATGAGCAGTTCTTC
.	TRBV11-2	TRBJ2-7	TRBD1	CASSLAGTGIYEQYF	TGTGCCAGCAGCTTGGCCGGGACAGGCATCTACGAGCAGTACTTC
.	TRBV4-1	TRBJ2-3	TRBD2	CASSQDRASGSTDTQYF	TGCGCCAGCAGCCAAGATAGGGCTAGCGGGAGCACAGATACGCAGTATTTT
.	TRBV6-5	TRBJ1-5	TRBD1	CASSTGGNQPQHF	TGTGCCAGCAGTACAGGGGGCAATCAGCCCCAGCATTTT
.	TRBV4-1	TRBJ2-1	TRBD2	CASSQGTSAPHNDEQFF	TGCGCCAGCAGCCAAGGGACTAGCGCACCTCATAACGATGAGCAGTTCTTC
.	TRBV19	TRBJ1-2	.	CASSINFPGEGGYGYTF	TGTGCCAGTAGTATCAACTTTCCAGGGGAGGGTGGCTATGGCTACACCTTC
few	TRBV29-1	TRBJ1-1	TRBD1	CSVDRGRNTEAFF	TGCAGCGTGGACAGGGGGCGAAACACTGAAGCTTTCTTT
.	TRBV4-1	TRBJ1-1	.	CASSHPGGTEAFF	TGCGCCAGCAGCCATCCGGGGGGCACTGAAGCTTTCTTT
.	TRBV2	TRBJ2-1	TRBD2	CASRDGTTTNEQFF	TGTGCCAGCAGGGACGGGACTACAACTAATGAGCAGTTCTTC
.	TRBV5-1	TRBJ2-2	TRBD1	CASSSLGQGNTGELFF	TGCGCCAGCAGCTCGTTAGGACAGGGAAACACCGGGGAGCTGTTTTTT
.	TRBV28	TRBJ2-5	TRBD2	CASSFGRHRGEETQYF	TGTGCCAGCAGTTTCGGTCGCCACCGGGGGGAAGAGACCCAGTACTTC
.	TRBV7-2	TRBJ2-3	TRBD2	CASSPSSGRNTQYF	TGTGCCAGCAGCCCCAGTAGCGGGAGGAATACGCAGTATTTT
.	TRBV2	TRBJ2-5	TRBD1	CASRQGPGETQYF	TGTGCCAGCAGACAGGGGCCTGGGGAGACCCAGTACTTC
.	TRBV2	TRBJ1-4	.	CASSDGQTEKLFF	TGTGCCAGCAGTGACGGACAAACTGAAAAACTGTTTTTT
.	TRBV11-3	TRBJ2-1	.	CASSSATYNEQFF	TGTGCCAGCAGCTCCGCGACCTACAATGAGCAGTTCTTC
.	TRBV10-3	TRBJ2-1	.	CAISEFDEQFF	TGTGCCATCAGTGAATTCGATGAGCAGTTCTTC
.	TRBV10-2	TRBJ2-7	.	CASSEYRETSRREQYF	TGCGCCAGCAGTGAGTATAGGGAGACCTCCCGCCGCGAGCAGTACTTC
few	TRBV19	TRBJ1-1	TRBD1	CASGTGGTEAFF	TGTGCCAGCGGGACAGGGGGCACTGAAGCTTTCTTT
.	TRBV19	TRBJ1-4	TRBD1	CASSPRGTGDEKLFF	TGTGCCAGTAGCCCCCGTGGGACAGGTGATGAAAAACTGTTTTTT
.	TRBV19	TRBJ2-3	.	CASRAPAGDTQYF	TGTGCCAGTAGGGCGCCCGCGGGAGATACGCAGTATTTT
.	TRBV20-1	TRBJ2-7	.	CSAHNRVEQYF	TGCAGTGCCCACAACAGGGTCGAGCAGTACTTC
.	TRBV28	TRBJ2-7	.	CASSFGGESSYEQYF	TGTGCCAGCAGTTTTGGTGGGGAGAGCTCCTACGAGCAGTACTTC
.	TRBV7-2	TRBJ2-3	TRBD2	CASSLRGWGTRGDTQYF	TGTGCCAGCAGCTTAAGAGGGTGGGGGACTAGGGGGGATACGCAGTATTTT
.	TRBV2	TRBJ2-1	TRBD2	CASSVLTSGSNEQFF	TGTGCCAGCAGTGTTTTGACTAGCGGGAGCAATGAGCAGTTCTTC
few	TRBV28	TRBJ2-3	.	CASSLWGREADTQYF	TGTGCCAGCAGTTTATGGGGCAGGGAGGCAGATACGCAGTATTTT
.	TRBV25-1	TRBJ1-4	TRBD1	CASSEYRPGTGSEKLFF	TGTGCCAGCAGTGAATATCGACCGGGGACAGGCAGTGAAAAACTGTTTTTT
.	TRBV5-1	TRBJ2-2	.	CASSRDTGELFF	TGCGCCAGCAGCCGGGACACCGGGGAGCTGTTTTTT
.	TRBV20-1	TRBJ1-1	.	CSAPENTEAFF	TGCAGTGCTCCAGAAAACACTGAAGCTTTCTTT
.	TRBV6-1	TRBJ2-5	TRBD2	CASSPLAVQETQYF	TGTGCCAGCAGTCCACTAGCGGTGCAAGAGACCCAGTACTTC
.	TRBV7-8	TRBJ2-7	TRBD1	CASSLIQGAIEQYF	TGTGCCAGCAGCTTAATTCAGGGGGCAATCGAGCAGTACTTC
.	TRBV28	TRBJ2-1	.	CASGTSYNEQFF	TGTGCTTCCGGAACTAGCTACAATGAGCAGTTCTTC